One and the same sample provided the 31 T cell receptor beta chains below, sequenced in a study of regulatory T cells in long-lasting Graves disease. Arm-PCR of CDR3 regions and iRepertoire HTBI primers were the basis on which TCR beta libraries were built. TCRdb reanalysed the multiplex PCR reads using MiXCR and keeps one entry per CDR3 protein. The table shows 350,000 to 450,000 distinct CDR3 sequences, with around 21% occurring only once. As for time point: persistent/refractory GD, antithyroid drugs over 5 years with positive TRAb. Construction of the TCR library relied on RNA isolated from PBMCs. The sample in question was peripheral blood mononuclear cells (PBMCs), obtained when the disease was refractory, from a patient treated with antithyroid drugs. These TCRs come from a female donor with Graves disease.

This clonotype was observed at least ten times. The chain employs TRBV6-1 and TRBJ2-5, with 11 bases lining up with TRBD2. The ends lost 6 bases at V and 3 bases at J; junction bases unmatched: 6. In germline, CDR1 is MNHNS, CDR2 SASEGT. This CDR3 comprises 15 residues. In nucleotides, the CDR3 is TGTGCCAGCAGGGACGGGACTAGCGGAGAAGAGACCCAGTACTTC. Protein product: CASRDGTSGEETQYF.

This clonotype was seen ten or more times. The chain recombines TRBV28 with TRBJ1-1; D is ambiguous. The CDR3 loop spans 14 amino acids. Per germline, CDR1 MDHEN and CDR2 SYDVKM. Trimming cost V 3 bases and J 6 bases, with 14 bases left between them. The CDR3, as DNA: TGTGCCAGCAGTTTTAGTGGATCTATCGCTGAAGCTTTCTTT. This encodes CASSFSGSIAEAFF. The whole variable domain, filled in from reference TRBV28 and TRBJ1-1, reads DVKVTQSSRYLVKRTGEKVFLECVQDMDHENMFWYRQDPGLGLRLIYFSYDVKMKEKGDIPEGYSVSREKKERFSLILESASTNQTSMYLCASSFSGSIAEAFFGQGTRLTVV.

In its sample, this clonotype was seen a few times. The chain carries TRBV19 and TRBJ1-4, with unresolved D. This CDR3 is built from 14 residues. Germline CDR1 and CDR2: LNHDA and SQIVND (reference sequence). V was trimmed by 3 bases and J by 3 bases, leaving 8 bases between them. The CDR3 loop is CASSIREANEKLFF. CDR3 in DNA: TGTGCCAGTAGTATCCGGGAGGCTAATGAAAAACTGTTTTTT.

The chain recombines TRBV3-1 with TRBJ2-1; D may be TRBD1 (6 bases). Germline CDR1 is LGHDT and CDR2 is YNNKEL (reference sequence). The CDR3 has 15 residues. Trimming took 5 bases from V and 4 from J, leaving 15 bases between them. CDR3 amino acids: CASSRGTSRYNEQFF. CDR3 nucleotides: TGTGCCAGCAGCAGAGGGACAAGCCGTTACAATGAGCAGTTCTTC.

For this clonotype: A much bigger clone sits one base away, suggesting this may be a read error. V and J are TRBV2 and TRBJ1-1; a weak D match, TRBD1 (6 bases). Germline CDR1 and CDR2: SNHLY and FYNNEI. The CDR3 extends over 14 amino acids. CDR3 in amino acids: CASRVGGQNTEASF. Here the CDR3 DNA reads TGTGCCAGCCGTGTGGGCGGACAGAACACTGAAGCTTCCTTT.

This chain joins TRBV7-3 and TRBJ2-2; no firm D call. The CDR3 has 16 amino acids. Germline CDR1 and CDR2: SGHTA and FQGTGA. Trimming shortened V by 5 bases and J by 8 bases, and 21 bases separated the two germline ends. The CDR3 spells CASSLSPGFLGGELFF. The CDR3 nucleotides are TGTGCCAGCAGCCTAAGCCCGGGTTTCCTCGGTGGGGAGCTGTTTTTT.

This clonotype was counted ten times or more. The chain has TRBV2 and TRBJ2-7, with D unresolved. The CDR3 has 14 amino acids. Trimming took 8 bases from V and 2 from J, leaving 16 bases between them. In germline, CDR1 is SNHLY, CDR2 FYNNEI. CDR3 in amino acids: CASGKGPGAYEQYF. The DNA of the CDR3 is TGTGCCAGCGGAAAGGGCCCAGGCGCCTACGAGCAGTACTTC.

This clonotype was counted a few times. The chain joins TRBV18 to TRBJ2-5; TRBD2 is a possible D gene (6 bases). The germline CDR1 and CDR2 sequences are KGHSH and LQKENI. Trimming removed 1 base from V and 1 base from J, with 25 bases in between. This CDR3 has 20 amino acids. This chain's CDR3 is CASSPLQRDFRGNLQETQYF. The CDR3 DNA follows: TGTGCCAGCTCACCACTGCAAAGGGACTTCCGGGGCAATCTCCAAGAGACCCAGTACTTC.

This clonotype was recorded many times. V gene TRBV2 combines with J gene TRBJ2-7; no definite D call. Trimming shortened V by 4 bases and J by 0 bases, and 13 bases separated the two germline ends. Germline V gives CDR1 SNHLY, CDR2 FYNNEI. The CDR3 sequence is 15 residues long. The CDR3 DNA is TGTGCCAGCAGTGGTTTAGGGAAAAGCTCCTACGAGCAGTACTTC. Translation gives CASSGLGKSSYEQYF.

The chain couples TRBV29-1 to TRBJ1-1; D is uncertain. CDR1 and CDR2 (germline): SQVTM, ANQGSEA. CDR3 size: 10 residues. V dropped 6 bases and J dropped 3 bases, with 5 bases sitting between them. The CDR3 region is CSVGDTEAFF. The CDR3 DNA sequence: TGCAGCGTCGGTGACACTGAAGCTTTCTTT. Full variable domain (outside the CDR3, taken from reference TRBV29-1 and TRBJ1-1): SAVISQKPSRDICQRGTSLTIQCQVDSQVTMMFWYRQQPGQSLTLIATANQGSEATYESGFVIDKFPISRPNLTFSTLTVSNMSPEDSSIYLCSVGDTEAFFGQGTRLTVV.

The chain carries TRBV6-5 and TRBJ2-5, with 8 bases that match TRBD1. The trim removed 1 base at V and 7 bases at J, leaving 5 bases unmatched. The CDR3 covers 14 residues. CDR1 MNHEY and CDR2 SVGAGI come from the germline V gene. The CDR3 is CASSYFRGTGTQYF. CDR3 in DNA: TGTGCCAGCAGTTACTTCCGGGGGACAGGGACCCAGTACTTC.

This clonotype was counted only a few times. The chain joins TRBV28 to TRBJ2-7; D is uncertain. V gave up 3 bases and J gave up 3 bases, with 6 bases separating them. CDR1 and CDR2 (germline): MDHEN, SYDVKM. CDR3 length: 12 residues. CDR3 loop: CASSLYVYEQYF. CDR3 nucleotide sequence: TGTGCCAGCAGTTTGTACGTCTACGAGCAGTACTTC.

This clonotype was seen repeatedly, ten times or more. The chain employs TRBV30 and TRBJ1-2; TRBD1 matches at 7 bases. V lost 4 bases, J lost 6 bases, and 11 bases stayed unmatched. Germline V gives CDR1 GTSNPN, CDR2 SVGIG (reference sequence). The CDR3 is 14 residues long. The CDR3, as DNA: TGTGCCTGGACCGCCCTCACAGGGGCCGATGGCTACACCTTC. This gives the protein CAWTALTGADGYTF.

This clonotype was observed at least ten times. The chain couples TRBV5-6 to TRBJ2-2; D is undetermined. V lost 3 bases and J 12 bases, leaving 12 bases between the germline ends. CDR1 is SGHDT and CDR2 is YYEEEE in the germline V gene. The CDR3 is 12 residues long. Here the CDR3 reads CASSYGSTKLFF. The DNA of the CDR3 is TGTGCCAGCAGCTATGGCAGTACGAAGCTGTTTTTT.

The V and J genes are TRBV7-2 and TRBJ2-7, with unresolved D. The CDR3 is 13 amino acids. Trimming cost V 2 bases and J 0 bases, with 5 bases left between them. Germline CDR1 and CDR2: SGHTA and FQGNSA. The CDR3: CASSLPLSYEQYF. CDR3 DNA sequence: TGTGCCAGCAGCTTACCTCTCTCCTACGAGCAGTACTTC.

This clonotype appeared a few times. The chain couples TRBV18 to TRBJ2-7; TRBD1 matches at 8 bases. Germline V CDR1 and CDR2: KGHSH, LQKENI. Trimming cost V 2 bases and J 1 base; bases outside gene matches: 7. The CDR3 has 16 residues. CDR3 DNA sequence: TGTGCCAGCTCACCAGGTGGATGGACAGGGTCCTACGAGCAGTACTTC. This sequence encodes CASSPGGWTGSYEQYF.

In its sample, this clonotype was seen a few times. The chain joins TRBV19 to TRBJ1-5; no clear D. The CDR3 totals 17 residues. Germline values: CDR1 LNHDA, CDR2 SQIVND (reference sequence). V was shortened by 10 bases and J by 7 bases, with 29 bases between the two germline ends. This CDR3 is CATTYDFGSPANQPQHF. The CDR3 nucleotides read TGTGCCACTACATACGACTTCGGGTCGCCCGCCAACCAGCCCCAGCATTTT.

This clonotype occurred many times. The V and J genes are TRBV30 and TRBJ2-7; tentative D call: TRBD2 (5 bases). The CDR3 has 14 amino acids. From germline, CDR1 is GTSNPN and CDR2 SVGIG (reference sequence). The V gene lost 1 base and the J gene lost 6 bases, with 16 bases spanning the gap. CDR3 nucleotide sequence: TGTGCCTGGAGTGGCGGCCTAGCTACGAGCGAGCAGTACTTC. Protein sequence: CAWSGGLATSEQYF.

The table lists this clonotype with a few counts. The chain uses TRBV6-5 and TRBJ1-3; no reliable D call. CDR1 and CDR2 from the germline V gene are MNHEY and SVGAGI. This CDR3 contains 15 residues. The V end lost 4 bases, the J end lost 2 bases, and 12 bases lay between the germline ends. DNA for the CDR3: TGTGCCAGCAGTTCGTCGGGAGGGACTGGAAACACCATATATTTT. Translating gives CASSSSGGTGNTIYF.

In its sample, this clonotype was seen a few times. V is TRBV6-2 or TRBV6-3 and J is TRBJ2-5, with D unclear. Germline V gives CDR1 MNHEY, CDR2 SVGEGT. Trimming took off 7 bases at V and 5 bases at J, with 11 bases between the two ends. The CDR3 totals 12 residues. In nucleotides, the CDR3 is TGTGCCAGCAAACCACTAAGTGAGACCCAGTACTTC. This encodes CASKPLSETQYF.

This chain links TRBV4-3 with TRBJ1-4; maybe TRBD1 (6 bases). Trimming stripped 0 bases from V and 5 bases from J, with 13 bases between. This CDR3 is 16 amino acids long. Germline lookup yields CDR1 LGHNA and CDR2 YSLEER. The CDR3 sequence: CASSQDSRGQNEKLFF. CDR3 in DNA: TGCGCCAGCAGCCAAGATTCCAGGGGTCAAAATGAAAAACTGTTTTTT.

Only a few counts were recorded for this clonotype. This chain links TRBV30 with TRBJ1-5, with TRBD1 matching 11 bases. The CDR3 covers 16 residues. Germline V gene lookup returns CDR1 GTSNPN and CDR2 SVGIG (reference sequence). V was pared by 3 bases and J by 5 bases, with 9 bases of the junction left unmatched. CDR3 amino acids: CAWSPIGTGGDQPQHF. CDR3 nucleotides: TGTGCCTGGAGCCCGATTGGGACAGGGGGTGATCAGCCCCAGCATTTT.

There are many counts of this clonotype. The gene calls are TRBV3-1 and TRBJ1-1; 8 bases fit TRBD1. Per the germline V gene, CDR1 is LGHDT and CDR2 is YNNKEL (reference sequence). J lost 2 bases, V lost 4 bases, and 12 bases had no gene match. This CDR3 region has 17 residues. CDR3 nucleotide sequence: TGTGCCAGCAGCCTTCGGACAGGGAGGGAGATCAACACTGAAGCTTTCTTT. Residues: CASSLRTGREINTEAFF.

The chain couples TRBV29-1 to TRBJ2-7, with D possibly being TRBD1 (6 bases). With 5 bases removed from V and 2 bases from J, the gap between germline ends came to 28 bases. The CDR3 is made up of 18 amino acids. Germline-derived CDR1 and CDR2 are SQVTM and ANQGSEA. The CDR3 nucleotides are TGCAGCGTTTACTCCGGGACAAATGCGATGTCGGCGGCCTACGAGCAGTACTTC. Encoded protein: CSVYSGTNAMSAAYEQYF.

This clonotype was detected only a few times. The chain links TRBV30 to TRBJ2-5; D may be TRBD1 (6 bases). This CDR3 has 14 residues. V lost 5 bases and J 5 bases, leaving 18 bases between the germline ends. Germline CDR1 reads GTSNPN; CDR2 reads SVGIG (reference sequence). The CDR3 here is CAWGALGAWETQYF. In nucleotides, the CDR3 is TGTGCCTGGGGGGCCCTGGGGGCATGGGAGACCCAGTACTTC.

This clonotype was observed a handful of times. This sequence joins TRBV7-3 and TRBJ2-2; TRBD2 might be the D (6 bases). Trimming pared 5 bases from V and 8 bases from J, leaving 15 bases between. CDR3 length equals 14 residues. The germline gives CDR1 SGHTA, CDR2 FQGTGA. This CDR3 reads CASSTSLAAGELFF. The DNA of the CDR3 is TGTGCCAGCAGCACGAGCTTAGCGGCGGGGGAGCTGTTTTTT.

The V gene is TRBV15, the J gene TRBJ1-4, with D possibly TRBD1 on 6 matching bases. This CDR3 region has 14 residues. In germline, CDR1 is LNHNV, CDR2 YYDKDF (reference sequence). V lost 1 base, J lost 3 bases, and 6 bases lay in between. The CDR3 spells CATSRGTANEKLFF. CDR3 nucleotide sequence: TGTGCCACCAGCAGAGGGACAGCTAATGAAAAACTGTTTTTT. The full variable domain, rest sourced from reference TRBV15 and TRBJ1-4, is DAMVIQNPRYQVTQFGKPVTLSCSQTLNHNVMYWYQQKSSQAPKLLFHYYDKDFNNEADTPDNFQSRRPNTSFCFLDIRSPGLGDTAMYLCATSRGTANEKLFFGSGTQLSVL.

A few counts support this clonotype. CDR3 residues: CASSQGGTGKNTGELFF. The CDR3 DNA is TGTGCCAGCAGCCAAGGGGGGACAGGGAAAAACACCGGGGAGCTGTTTTTT. The gene calls are TRBV3-1 and TRBJ2-2, with 9 positions matching TRBD1. CDR1 is LGHDT and CDR2 is YNNKEL in the germline V gene (reference sequence). There are 17 residues in the CDR3. Unmatched junction bases numbered 5, after V lost 1 base and J lost 2 bases.

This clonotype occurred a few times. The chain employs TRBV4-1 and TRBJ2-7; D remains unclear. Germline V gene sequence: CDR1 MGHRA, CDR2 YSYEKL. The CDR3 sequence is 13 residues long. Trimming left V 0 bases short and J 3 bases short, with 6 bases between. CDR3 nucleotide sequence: TGCGCCAGCAGCCAAGATACGGTCTACGAGCAGTACTTC. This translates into CASSQDTVYEQYF.

For the CDR3, the DNA is TGTGCCAGCAGCACTAGACAGGGGGTAACTGAAGCTTTCTTT. The encoded protein is CASSTRQGVTEAFF. The J gene is TRBJ1-1, the V gene TRBV5-4, with 9 bases fitting TRBD1. This CDR3 spans 14 amino acids. The germline V gene encodes CDR1 SGHNT and CDR2 YYREEE (reference sequence). V lost 4 bases, J lost 5 bases, and 6 bases stayed unmatched.

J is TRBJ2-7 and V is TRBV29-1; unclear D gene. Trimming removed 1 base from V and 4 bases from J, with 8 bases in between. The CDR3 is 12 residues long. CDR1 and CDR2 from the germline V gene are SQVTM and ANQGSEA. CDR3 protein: CSVEVPPYEQYF. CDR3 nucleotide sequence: TGCAGCGTTGAAGTCCCCCCGTACGAGCAGTACTTC.